The rows below give T cell receptor beta chains drawn from one sample of a study of blood T cells in healthy people across ages. TCRdb analysed the 5' RACE reads with MiXCR anew, one entry per CDR3 protein. The sample contains about a million distinct CDR3 sequences, roughly 50% of which appear only once. Sequenced: blood. The receptor source for this set is a man aged 25 to 40 in good health. Each CDR3 is given with its conserved first and last residue. Fields, in order: J gene, D gene, clone size, V gene, CDR3 DNA, CDR3 protein. A D gene is named only where the DNA matches it firmly. Clone size appears in some rows only: once, few, many, or a class for an expanded clone.

>TRBJ1-6|NA|NA|TRBV2
TGTGCCAGCACGGGGAGGGATATTCCACCCCCCCACTTT
CASTGRDIPPPHF
>TRBJ2-3|TRBD1|few|TRBV12-3/TRBV12-4
TGTGCCAGCAGGACCCCGGGACAGGGCCCAGATACGCAGTATTTT
CASRTPGQGPDTQYF
>TRBJ2-7|TRBD1|NA|TRBV20-1
TGCAGTGCTTACCGGACAGGGGTCAGCGAGCAGTACTTC
CSAYRTGVSEQYF
>TRBJ2-7|NA|NA|TRBV10-3
TGTGCCATCAGTGAGCCGACAGGGAGGCCCTACGAGCAGTACTTC
CAISEPTGRPYEQYF
>TRBJ2-5|TRBD2|few|TRBV5-1
TGCGCCAGCAGCTCAGCGGGGGAAGAGACCCAGTACTTC
CASSSAGEETQYF
>TRBJ1-6|NA|NA|TRBV4-1
TGCGCCAGCAGCCAAGATCGGGGGACACTTTCACCCCTCCACTTT
CASSQDRGTLSPLHF
>TRBJ2-3|TRBD2|NA|TRBV6-1
TGTGCCAGCAGTGAAGGTAGTGGGGGGGTCACAGATACGCAGTATTTT
CASSEGSGGVTDTQYF
>TRBJ2-7|NA|NA|TRBV4-1
TGCGCCAGCAGCCTACCAGGGATCCCCTACGAGCAGTACTTC
CASSLPGIPYEQYF
>TRBJ2-7|NA|NA|TRBV20-1
TGCAGTGCTAGGGGTCGGGGTAGCTCCTACGAGCAGTACTTC
CSARGRGSSYEQYF
>TRBJ1-1|NA|NA|TRBV2
TGTGCCAGCAGTGATAAGGGGCGCGGGACTGAAGCTTTCTTT
CASSDKGRGTEAFF
>TRBJ2-5|NA|few|TRBV7-2
TGTGCCAGCAGCTTAGAGGGGTACCAAGAGACCCAGTACTTC
CASSLEGYQETQYF
>TRBJ2-7|NA|few|TRBV9
TGTGCCAGCAGCGTGGCCCCCTCTTACTCATACGAGCAGTACTTC
CASSVAPSYSYEQYF
>TRBJ2-1|NA|NA|TRBV27
TGTGCCAGCAGTCCGCCCGAGTCTCCGTATCGGCAGTTCTTC
CASSPPESPYRQFF
>TRBJ2-1|TRBD2|few|TRBV10-3
TGTGCCATCAGTGAGTCAGGCGAGACTAGCGGGCCCCACTGGAACAATGAGCAGTTCTTC
CAISESGETSGPHWNNEQFF
>TRBJ2-1|NA|many|TRBV11-2
TGTGCCAGCACCACGGGGCGGGAGCAGTTCTTC
CASTTGREQFF
>TRBJ1-5|NA|NA|TRBV20-1
TGCAGTGCTTACAGGGCAGGGAGGCCCCAGCATTTT
CSAYRAGRPQHF
>TRBJ1-5|NA|NA|TRBV7-2
TGTGCCAGCAGCCCCACTGGAGGGCCTCAGCCCCAGCATTTT
CASSPTGGPQPQHF
>TRBJ2-7|TRBD2|few|TRBV7-8
TGTGCCAGCACCACCGGGACTAGCGGCCCCCCAAGCTACGAGCAGTACTTC
CASTTGTSGPPSYEQYF
>TRBJ2-3|TRBD2|few|TRBV12-3/TRBV12-4
TGTGCCAGCAGTCAGGCACTAGCGGGGGGGGAAGATACGCAGTATTTT
CASSQALAGGEDTQYF
>TRBJ1-2|TRBD1|few|TRBV28
TGTGCCAGCCGGGTTCCTGGACAGGGGAAGGGCTACACCTTC
CASRVPGQGKGYTF
>TRBJ2-7|NA|NA|TRBV7-2
TGTGCCAGCAGCATAGGAGAGGGGAACCACGAGCAGTACTTC
CASSIGEGNHEQYF
>TRBJ2-6|NA|NA|TRBV28
TGTGCCAGCAGTTTAGCGAGGCCATACTCTGGGGCCAACGTCCTGACTTTC
CASSLARPYSGANVLTF
>TRBJ2-1|NA|NA|TRBV19
TGTGCCAGTAGTACGGACAGAAGCTCCTACAATGAGCAGTTCTTC
CASSTDRSSYNEQFF
>TRBJ2-7|TRBD1|many|TRBV28
TGTGCCAGCACGAGACAGGGGGCCTACGAGCAGTACTTC
CASTRQGAYEQYF
>TRBJ2-7|NA|few|TRBV30
TGTGCCTGGAGCTCCTACTACGAGCAGTACTTC
CAWSSYYEQYF
>TRBJ1-1|NA|NA|TRBV12-3/TRBV12-4
TGTGCCAGCAGTGTCGGGACTCGAGACACTGAAGCTTTCTTT
CASSVGTRDTEAFF
>TRBJ2-5|TRBD2|NA|TRBV9
TGTGCCAGCAGCGGGGGGGGGATCCAAGAGACCCAGTACTTC
CASSGGGIQETQYF
>TRBJ2-7|TRBD2|NA|TRBV7-9
TGTGCCAGCAGCCCCTGGACTAGCGCGTACGAGCAGTACTTC
CASSPWTSAYEQYF
>TRBJ2-5|TRBD2|once|TRBV11-2
TGTGCCAGCAGCTTAGTTCTAGCGGGGACAGAGACCCAGTACTTC
CASSLVLAGTETQYF
>TRBJ2-3|TRBD2|few|TRBV7-8
TGTGCCAGCAGCACCACATCTAGCGGGAACCTGGATACGCAGTATTTT
CASSTTSSGNLDTQYF
>TRBJ1-1|NA|few|TRBV27
TGTGCCAGCAGTTTCATCGAGGATCGGAACACTGAAGCTTTCTTT
CASSFIEDRNTEAFF
>TRBJ1-1|TRBD1|NA|TRBV7-6
TGTGCCAGCAGCCAAGCGGCCGTAACAGGGGCGAACACTGAAGCTTTCTTT
CASSQAAVTGANTEAFF
>TRBJ2-5|TRBD2|NA|TRBV3-1
TGTGCCAGCAGCCAAGAAATGGGACTAGCGGGACAAGAGACCCAGTACTTC
CASSQEMGLAGQETQYF
>TRBJ1-5|TRBD1|few|TRBV20-1
TGCAGTGCTCAGCGGACAGGGACTAGCAATCAGCCCCAGCATTTT
CSAQRTGTSNQPQHF
>TRBJ2-7|TRBD2|few|TRBV4-1
TGCGCCAGCAGCCAGCCCTGGGGGGGCGAGCAGTACTTC
CASSQPWGGEQYF